The 7 T cell receptor beta chains reported below all come from one sample, sequenced in a study of Graves' ophthalmopathy and Graves' hyperthyroidism. RNA transcripts were the template, and TCR beta CDR3 regions were amplified from them. RT-PCR was first run with HTBI primers, then multiplex PCR in a second round. TCRdb called the multiplex PCR reads again in MiXCR, with one record for every CDR3 protein. The data contain hundreds of thousands of distinct CDR3 sequences, 20% to 25% of them singletons. The material sequenced was peripheral blood. The source of these receptors is a woman in her late teens or twenties with stable Graves' hyperthyroidism. Some clones in this sample may be carry-over from other donors' samples.

The gene calls are TRBV4-1 and TRBJ2-5, with TRBD2 matching 10 bases. The CDR3 contains 17 residues. The V segment lost 4 bases and the J segment 1 base; nucleotides outside the gene matches: 9. Germline V gene sequence: CDR1 MGHRA, CDR2 YSYEKL. In DNA form, the CDR3 reads TGCGCCAGCAGCCCTGGGGCTAGCGGGGGCCTCCAAGAGACCCAGTACTTC. It encodes CASSPGASGGLQETQYF.

CDR3 protein: CASSLGQGSVGYTF. CDR3 bases: TGTGCCAGCAGTTTAGGACAGGGTTCTGTCGGCTACACCTTC. The rearrangement uses TRBV12-3 or TRBV12-4 and TRBJ1-2; 7 bases line up with TRBD1. The CDR3 sequence is 14 residues long. With V trimmed by 1 base and J by 8 bases, 7 bases remained unmatched.

In this sample, this clonotype turned up a few times. The chain joins TRBV9 to TRBJ1-3; no clear D gene. V shed 1 base and J shed 0 bases, with 8 bases lying between them. Germline V gene sequence: CDR1 SGDLS, CDR2 YYNGEE. This CDR3 spans 15 amino acids. This CDR3 reads CASSVQSNSGNTIYF. The CDR3 coding sequence is TGTGCCAGCAGCGTACAGTCAAACTCTGGAAACACCATATATTTT.

This clonotype occurred a few times. The rearrangement uses TRBV12-3 or TRBV12-4 and TRBJ2-7, with 8 bases fitting TRBD1. There are 13 residues in the CDR3. The junction had 7 bases not matched to a gene; V was cut back by 6 bases and J by 6 bases. CDR3 amino acids: CASSPLTGGEQYF. In DNA, the CDR3 is TGTGCCAGCAGCCCACTTACAGGGGGCGAGCAGTACTTC.

This clonotype occurred many times. The genes are TRBV28 and TRBJ2-7, with 10 bases matching TRBD1. The CDR3 consists of 16 residues. Germline CDR1 and CDR2: MDHEN and SYDVKM. Trimming took 5 bases from V and 2 from J; bases not matched to a gene: 9. CDR3 sequence reads: CASSQRDRGPTYEQYF. Written as DNA, the CDR3 is TGTGCCAGCAGTCAAAGGGACAGGGGCCCAACCTACGAGCAGTACTTC.

Only one count was recorded for this clonotype. The chain combines TRBV6-2 or TRBV6-3 with TRBJ1-1, with no clear D. The CDR3 runs 14 residues. Per the germline V gene, CDR1 is MNHEY and CDR2 is SVGEGT. V was shortened by 0 bases and J by 1 base, with 6 bases between the two germline ends. The CDR3 DNA reads as TGTGCCAGCAGTTACTCTCTCAGGAACACTGAAGCTTTCTTT. It translates to CASSYSLRNTEAFF.

At least ten counts were recorded for this clonotype. The V call is TRBV6-5, the J call TRBJ1-1; TRBD1 agrees at 7 bases. The V gene end was trimmed by 0 bases and the J gene end by 1 base; junction bases not matched to a gene: 8. Per the germline V gene, CDR1 is MNHEY and CDR2 is SVGAGI. The CDR3 totals 17 residues. The CDR3 DNA follows: TGTGCCAGCAGTTACTCCCCGACAGGGTTGGCGAACACTGAAGCTTTCTTT. It codes for CASSYSPTGLANTEAFF.